These 12 T cell receptor beta chains came from one sample sequenced in a study of blood T cell repertoires in COVID-19 (TCRdb year 2020). Library construction relied on the immunoSEQ multiplex PCR assay. The source is immuneACCESS, and TCRdb retained only in-frame sequences with V and J called. Part of the clones is not carried over; for the studies checked, unresolved V genes explain less than half of this, and the remainder is unexplained. For this sample the table gives under 65,000 clones, of which over 70% were detected only once. More than 11% of the sample goes to the ten largest clones. Sequences were obtained from peripheral blood. The receptors come from a woman aged 70 to 79 with acute or convalescent COVID-19.

This clone was seen a handful of times. The chain recombines TRBV5-4 with TRBJ2-5, with 16 bases that match TRBD2. The germline V gene encodes CDR1 SGHNT and CDR2 YYREEE (reference sequence). V dropped 4 bases and J dropped 5; count of bases not matched to a gene: 5. This CDR3 contains 16 residues. The CDR3 DNA is TGTGCCAGCAGCCCCCGGGGACTAGCGGGGGGGGAGACCCAGTACTTC. Its translation: CASSPRGLAGGETQYF.

DNA of the CDR3: TGCGCCAGCAGCTTGGGACAGGTAATCTACAATGAGCAGTTCTTC. It encodes CASSLGQVIYNEQFF. J is TRBJ2-1 and V is TRBV5-1; possible D gene TRBD1, 6 bases. The CDR3 is 15 residues long. Trimming shortened V by 0 bases and J by 3 bases, and 10 bases separated the two germline ends. Germline loops: CDR1 SGHRS, CDR2 YFSETQ.

Here the CDR3 DNA reads TGCGCCAGCTCTCAGGGACAGACCGAACTAGAGACCCAGTACTTC. Translation: CASSQGQTELETQYF. The chain joins TRBV5-1 to TRBJ2-5; 7 bases are a match to TRBD1. This CDR3 is 15 amino acids long. The germline gives CDR1 SGHRS, CDR2 YFSETQ. V shed 7 bases, J shed 4 bases, and the junction held 13 bases outside the gene matches. Using reference TRBV5-1 and TRBJ2-5 for the parts outside the CDR3, the full variable domain is KAGVTQTPRYLIKTRGQQVTLSCSPISGHRSVSWYQQTPGQGLQFLFEYFSETQRNKGNFPGRFSGRQFSNSRSEMNVSTLELGDSALYLCASSQGQTELETQYFGPGTRLLVL.

V is TRBV7-8 and J is TRBJ2-6; the D is unclear. Trimming cost V 1 base and J 1 base, with 8 bases left between them. CDR3 length: 16 amino acids. The germline V gene encodes CDR1 SGHVS and CDR2 FQNEAQ. The CDR3 coding sequence is TGTGCCAGCAGCTTAGGAGGTCCTTCTGGGGCCAACGTCCTGACTTTC. It translates to CASSLGGPSGANVLTF.

The genes are TRBV11-1 and TRBJ2-7; 8 bases are a match to TRBD2. J lost 0 bases, V lost 5 bases, and 6 bases had no gene match. Germline CDR1 reads SGHAT; CDR2 reads FQDESV (reference sequence). This CDR3 has 15 residues. CDR3 loop: CASSPGGGLSYEQYF. The DNA for the CDR3 is TGTGCCAGCAGCCCCGGGGGGGGACTCTCCTACGAGCAGTACTTC.

The chain combines TRBV2 with TRBJ1-1; the D is unclear. This CDR3 spans 11 amino acids. Looked up from germline, CDR1 is SNHLY and CDR2 is FYNNEI. V dropped 5 bases and J dropped 9 bases, with 10 bases sitting between them. CDR3 in amino acids: CASSIHTQAFF. The CDR3 DNA reads as TGTGCCAGCAGTATACACACACAAGCTTTCTTT.

The chain links TRBV3-1 (or the pseudogene TRBV3-2) to TRBJ1-2, with TRBD1 matching 8 bases. V lost 0 bases and J lost 7; bases outside the gene matches: 4. CDR1 is LGHDT and CDR2 is YNNKEL in the germline V gene (reference sequence). This CDR3 is built from 14 residues. The CDR3 loop reads CASSQDPDRAGYTF. CDR3 sequence (DNA): TGTGCCAGCAGCCAAGACCCGGACAGGGCTGGCTACACCTTC.

This rearrangement joins TRBV12-5 to TRBJ2-1, with TRBD1 matching over 10 bases. Germline trimming cut 5 bases from V and 8 bases from J; bases unmatched to any gene: 9. Germline loops: CDR1 LGHNT, CDR2 FRNRAP. CDR3 length: 15 amino acids. CDR3 protein: CASGQRDRGTDEQFF. The CDR3 DNA reads TGTGCTAGTGGTCAGAGGGACAGGGGAACCGATGAGCAGTTCTTC. Full variable domain (rest looked up from reference TRBV12-5 and TRBJ2-1): DARVTQTPRHKVTEMGQEVTMRCQPILGHNTVFWYRQTMMQGLELLAYFRNRAPLDDSGMPKDRFSAEMPDATLATLKIQPSEPRDSAVYFCASGQRDRGTDEQFFGPGTRLTVL.

The chain combines TRBV3-1 (or the pseudogene TRBV3-2) with TRBJ1-1, with D possibly being TRBD1 (5 bases). V was cut by 2 bases and J by 1 base, with 17 bases left in between. This CDR3 is 17 amino acids long. The V gene's germline CDR1 is LGHDT and CDR2 YNNKEL (reference sequence). The CDR3 protein is CASSQSQRSRANTEAFF. For the CDR3, the DNA is TGTGCCAGCAGCCAATCTCAGAGGAGCAGGGCGAACACTGAAGCTTTCTTT.

Written as DNA, the CDR3 is TGTGCTAGTGGTTTGCCCGGGATAGCTGGGGGCAATCAGCCCCAGCATTTT. It specifies CASGLPGIAGGNQPQHF. The genes are TRBV12-5 and TRBJ1-5, with unresolved D. The CDR3 is made up of 17 amino acids. Deletions cut 2 bases from V and 2 bases from J, with 16 bases between. The germline V gene encodes CDR1 LGHNT and CDR2 FRNRAP.

The rearrangement links TRBV6-1 to TRBJ2-3, with TRBD2 as a possible D gene (6 bases). CDR1 MNHNS and CDR2 SASEGT come from the germline V gene. CDR3 length equals 13 residues. Trimming pared 1 base from V and 4 bases from J, leaving 6 bases between. For the CDR3, the DNA is TGTGCCAGCAGTGAAGGACTAGCAGATACGCAGTATTTT. It encodes CASSEGLADTQYF.

This sequence joins TRBV7-8 and TRBJ2-1; 9 bases line up with TRBD1. This CDR3 has 18 residues. Germline CDR1 and CDR2: SGHVS and FQNEAQ. With 1 base clipped from V and 7 bases from J, the junction kept 14 bases outside the gene matches. CDR3 region: CASSLGGFVTGQGNEQFF. CDR3 DNA: TGTGCCAGCAGCTTAGGGGGGTTTGTCACGGGACAGGGAAATGAGCAGTTCTTC.